This T cell receptor beta chain was captured by sequencing in a study of cytomegalovirus exposure and HLA in healthy donors. In the case of this clone: Its antigen is still unknown.

Study results and caveats: Cytomegalovirus association was listed for around 180 TCR beta chains.

With 60 Vbeta and 13 Jbeta primers, the PCR was carried out. Data came from immunoSEQ multiplex PCR; TCRdb stores just in-frame clones and leaves some out. This table holds tens of thousands of clones, approximately 78% found once. Germline CDR1 is LGHNA and CDR2 is YSLEER. With 4 bases removed from V and 10 bases from J, the gap between germline ends came to 16 bases. This CDR3 contains 13 residues. Sequencing was performed on PBMCs. The chain recombines TRBV4-3 with TRBJ1-1; D gene uncertain. This TCR was recovered from a man between 40 and 49 years old in good health and CMV-seronegative. The CDR3 is CASSRDRAEVAFF. The CDR3 nucleotides are TGCGCCAGCAGCCGAGATCGCGCCGAGGTAGCTTTCTTT.